A selection of T cell receptor beta chains follows, all from one sample in a study of T cell responses to AZD1222 COVID-19 vaccine. Using immunoSEQ multiplex PCR, the repertoire was profiled, and TCRdb retains in-frame clones only, with some absent. The profile covers approximately 160,000 clones, with 87% appearing a single time and 2.6% taken by the ten largest. The source material was peripheral blood, sampled on day 0 of AZD1222 vaccination. These receptors were collected from an adult in good health. Both conserved end residues are part of each CDR3. The order of the fields is D gene, clone size, V gene, J gene, CDR3 length, CDR3 DNA, CDR3 protein. The D gene is left open where the match is weak. Expanded clones get a size class; other rows say once, few or many, or leave the size out.

.,.,TRBV12-1,TRBJ2-7,14,TGTGCCAGCAGCCTGGACTCGATCGGCTACGAGCAGTACTTC,CASSLDSIGYEQYF
TRBD1,.,TRBV9,TRBJ1-2,14,TGTGCCAGCAGCTATTTAACAGGGGGAGGAGGCTACACCTTC,CASSYLTGGGGYTF
TRBD1,once,TRBV11-3,TRBJ2-7,15,TGTGCCAGCAGCTTAAAGGGACAGTGGTCCTACGAGCAGTACTTC,CASSLKGQWSYEQYF
.,few,TRBV5-4,TRBJ1-5,12,TGTGCCAGCAGCTACGACAGTCAGCCCCAGCATTTT,CASSYDSQPQHF
.,.,TRBV27,TRBJ1-1,15,TGTGCCAGCAGCCCGGGTGGGGGATGGAACACTGAAGCTTTCTTT,CASSPGGGWNTEAFF
TRBD1,.,TRBV18,TRBJ1-5,16,TGTGCCAGCTCACCACCGGGACAGTATAGCAATCAGCCCCAGCATTTT,CASSPPGQYSNQPQHF
.,few,TRBV11-2,TRBJ2-7,15,TGTGCCAGCAGCCAAACTAGCAACTCGAGGGTCGAGCAGTACTTC,CASSQTSNSRVEQYF
.,.,TRBV3-1/TRBV3-2,TRBJ1-1,13,TGTGCCAGCAGCCCTTATATGAACACTGAAGCTTTCTTT,CASSPYMNTEAFF
.,.,TRBV19,TRBJ1-5,16,TGTGCCAGTAGCCTTCATGGTGGATACAGCAATCAGCCCCAGCATTTT,CASSLHGGYSNQPQHF
.,.,TRBV11-2,TRBJ2-2,18,TGTGCCAGCAGCGATTATGGGCTAGACGGGAATAGTTCCGGGGAGCTGTTTTTT,CASSDYGLDGNSSGELFF
.,once,TRBV9,TRBJ1-4,15,TGTGCCAGCAGCGTAGGTCCAGGGGTTAATGAAAAACTGTTTTTT,CASSVGPGVNEKLFF
.,once,TRBV2,TRBJ2-7,14,TGTGCCAGCAGCGGCTCTAGCGTACAGTACGAGCAGTACTTC,CASSGSSVQYEQYF
TRBD2,.,TRBV2,TRBJ2-3,15,TGTGCCAGCAGTGGTACTAGCGGGGGCTCAGATACGCAGTATTTT,CASSGTSGGSDTQYF
.,.,TRBV4-2,TRBJ1-5,16,TGTGCCAGCAGCCAAGATCTCATAGGGGGGTATCAGCCCCAGCATTTT,CASSQDLIGGYQPQHF
.,.,TRBV21-1,TRBJ1-6,12,TGTGCCAGCATTTACAGTAATTCACCCCTCCACTTT,CASIYSNSPLHF
.,.,TRBV4-1,TRBJ2-7,18,TGCGCCAGCAGCCAAGATATGGCCAGGCGTACTCTCCTGTACGAGCAGTACTTC,CASSQDMARRTLLYEQYF
.,once,TRBV12-3/TRBV12-4,TRBJ1-2,13,TGTGCCAGCAGTTTAGTCGGGACCTATGGCTACACCTTC,CASSLVGTYGYTF
TRBD2,.,TRBV19,TRBJ2-7,16,TGTGCCAGTAGTATCTCCGGAGCGGGATCCTCCTACGAGCAGTACTTC,CASSISGAGSSYEQYF
.,.,TRBV7-9,TRBJ1-1,14,TGTGCCAGCAGTCCGGCGGGACTGAACACTGAAGCTTTCTTT,CASSPAGLNTEAFF
TRBD1,.,TRBV6-6,TRBJ1-4,14,TGTGCCAGCAGTTACGGGACAGGGCTTGAAAAACTGTTTTTT,CASSYGTGLEKLFF
TRBD2,.,TRBV4-1,TRBJ2-7,13,TGCGCCAGCAGCCTCCCAGCGGGAGACGAGCAGTACTTC,CASSLPAGDEQYF
.,.,TRBV18,TRBJ2-5,12,TGTGCCAGCTCACCACAGTTAGAGACCCAGTACTTC,CASSPQLETQYF
.,.,TRBV6-1,TRBJ1-5,15,TGTGCCAGCAGTGACGACCAGGGGTCTTGGCAGCCCCAGCATTTT,CASSDDQGSWQPQHF
.,.,TRBV18,TRBJ2-3,13,TGTGCCAGCTCACCACCCGGTCCAGATACGCAGTATTTT,CASSPPGPDTQYF
TRBD2,.,TRBV7-6,TRBJ2-5,17,TGTGCCAGCAGCCCCTGGGGTTCGGGAGGGTACCAAGAGACCCAGTACTTC,CASSPWGSGGYQETQYF
TRBD1,.,TRBV19,TRBJ1-1,17,TGTGCCAGTAGTATTGGACAGGGGAGGCGAGGTAACACTGAAGCTTTCTTT,CASSIGQGRRGNTEAFF
TRBD1,.,TRBV18,TRBJ1-3,16,TGTGCCAGCTCACGCGGGCAGGGGGCTTCTGGAAACACCATATATTTT,CASSRGQGASGNTIYF
.,.,TRBV6-5,TRBJ1-4,14,TGTGCCAGTAAGGGTGGGCTGCTAAATGAAAAACTGTTTTTT,CASKGGLLNEKLFF
.,.,TRBV6-5,TRBJ1-2,13,TGTGCCAGCAGTACCCGTGGGACCTATGGCTACACCTTC,CASSTRGTYGYTF
.,.,TRBV4-2,TRBJ2-6,16,TGTGCCAGCAGCCAAGATCTTACACGGGGGACCAACGTCCTGACTTTC,CASSQDLTRGTNVLTF
TRBD1,.,TRBV10-3,TRBJ2-7,15,TGTGCCATCAGTGGGGGGCCCGGACAGGACTACGAGCAGTACTTC,CAISGGPGQDYEQYF
TRBD1,.,TRBV7-2,TRBJ1-4,17,TGTGCCAGCAGCCCCACGACAGGGGGCTCCTCTAGTGAAAAACTGTTTTTT,CASSPTTGGSSSEKLFF
.,.,TRBV19,TRBJ2-4,18,TGTGCCAGTAGTCCCTTTACTAGCTCTTCCATAGCCAAAAACATTCAGTACTTC,CASSPFTSSSIAKNIQYF
.,.,TRBV29-1,TRBJ2-7,14,TGCAGCGTTGAAGATCGGCCCGGCGGCTACGAGCAGTACTTC,CSVEDRPGGYEQYF
TRBD1,.,TRBV18,TRBJ1-2,13,TGTGCCAGCTCACTCAGGGGGGACTATGGCTACACCTTC,CASSLRGDYGYTF
.,.,TRBV6-5,TRBJ1-2,12,TGTGCCAGCACCTTGGACGACTATGGCTACACCTTC,CASTLDDYGYTF
TRBD1,.,TRBV5-1,TRBJ2-7,16,TGCGCCAGCAGCTTCCTGTCTGGGGACAGGGGCACTGAGCAGTACTTC,CASSFLSGDRGTEQYF
.,.,TRBV28,TRBJ2-2,15,TGTGCCAGCCTCCGTCTCGGGGGCGCTCCCGGGGAGCTGTTTTTT,CASLRLGGAPGELFF
TRBD1,.,TRBV4-2,TRBJ1-3,18,TGTGCCAGCAGCCAAGTGCCGGGACAGGGGGGTCTCGGAAACACCATATATTTT,CASSQVPGQGGLGNTIYF
.,.,TRBV5-1,TRBJ2-2,14,TGCGCCAGCAGCTTGACGGGCACGCCCGGGGAGCTGTTTTTT,CASSLTGTPGELFF
TRBD1,.,TRBV4-1,TRBJ1-2,18,TGCGCCAGCAGCCAAGATCTTACCCGGGACAGGGAGGGCTATGGCTACACCTTC,CASSQDLTRDREGYGYTF
.,.,TRBV4-1,TRBJ1-2,12,TGCGCCAGCAGCCAACCCTACTTGGGATACACCTTC,CASSQPYLGYTF
.,.,TRBV14,TRBJ1-1,14,TGTGCCAGCAGCCAATACACAGGGCTCACTGAAGCTTTCTTT,CASSQYTGLTEAFF
TRBD2,.,TRBV5-6,TRBJ2-7,15,TGTGCCAGCAGCGGCCGGACGCGGGAGGTATACGAGCAGTACTTC,CASSGRTREVYEQYF
.,few,TRBV9,TRBJ1-1,14,TGTGCCAGCAGCGCCCGGACGGCGAACACTGAAGCTTTCTTT,CASSARTANTEAFF
.,.,TRBV7-6,TRBJ2-3,16,TGTGCCAGCAGCTTAGCATCCCTAGGGGGCACAGATACGCAGTATTTT,CASSLASLGGTDTQYF
TRBD1,.,TRBV11-1,TRBJ1-4,14,TGTGCCAGCAGCGGCAGGGGGCGGAATGAAAAACTGTTTTTT,CASSGRGRNEKLFF
TRBD2,once,TRBV7-6,TRBJ2-1,18,TGTGCCAGCAGCCCCCCCGGGACTAGCGGGCGGGATCGGAATGAGCAGTTCTTC,CASSPPGTSGRDRNEQFF
.,.,TRBV7-3,TRBJ2-1,13,TGTGCCAGCAGCTTAACGGGAGCGGATGAGCAGTTCTTC,CASSLTGADEQFF
TRBD1,.,TRBV28,TRBJ1-5,13,TGTGCCAGTCGTGGACAGGTCAATCAGCCCCAGCATTTT,CASRGQVNQPQHF